The T cell receptor (beta chain) under discussion was sequenced for a study of control samples from healthy donors and cancer patients. Germline assignment: CDR1 SQVTM and CDR2 ANQGSEA. The CDR3 is 13 residues long. Trimming took off 6 bases at V and 8 bases at J, with 17 bases between the two ends. Data came from immunoSEQ multiplex PCR; TCRdb stores just in-frame clones and leaves some out. The table includes 100,000 to 150,000 clones, about 89% detected once. What was sequenced was blood. The sequence was obtained from a woman younger than 35 in good health. V gene TRBV29-1 combines with J gene TRBJ2-4; D is possibly TRBD2 (7 bases). DNA for the CDR3: TGCAGCGTCCAATCAGGGGAGGGAGACATTCAGTACTTC. Residues: CSVQSGEGDIQYF. The variable domain in full, completed from reference TRBV29-1 and TRBJ2-4, reads SAVISQKPSRDICQRGTSLTIQCQVDSQVTMMFWYRQQPGQSLTLIATANQGSEATYESGFVIDKFPISRPNLTFSTLTVSNMSPEDSSIYLCSVQSGEGDIQYFGAGTRLSVL.